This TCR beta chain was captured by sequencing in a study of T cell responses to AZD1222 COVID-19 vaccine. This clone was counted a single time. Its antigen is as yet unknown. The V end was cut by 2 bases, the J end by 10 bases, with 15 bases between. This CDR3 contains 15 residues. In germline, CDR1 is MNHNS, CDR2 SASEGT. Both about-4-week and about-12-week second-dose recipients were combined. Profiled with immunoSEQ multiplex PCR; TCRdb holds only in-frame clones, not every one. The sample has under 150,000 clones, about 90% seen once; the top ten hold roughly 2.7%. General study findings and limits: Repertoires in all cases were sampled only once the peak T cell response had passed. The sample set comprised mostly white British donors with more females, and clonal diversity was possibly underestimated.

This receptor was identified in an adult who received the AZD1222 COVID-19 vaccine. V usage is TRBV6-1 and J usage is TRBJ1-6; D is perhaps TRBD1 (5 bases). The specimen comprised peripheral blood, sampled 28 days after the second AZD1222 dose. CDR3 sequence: CASSERGRGESPLHF. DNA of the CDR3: TGTGCCAGCAGTGAAAGAGGTAGGGGTGAGTCACCCCTCCACTTT.